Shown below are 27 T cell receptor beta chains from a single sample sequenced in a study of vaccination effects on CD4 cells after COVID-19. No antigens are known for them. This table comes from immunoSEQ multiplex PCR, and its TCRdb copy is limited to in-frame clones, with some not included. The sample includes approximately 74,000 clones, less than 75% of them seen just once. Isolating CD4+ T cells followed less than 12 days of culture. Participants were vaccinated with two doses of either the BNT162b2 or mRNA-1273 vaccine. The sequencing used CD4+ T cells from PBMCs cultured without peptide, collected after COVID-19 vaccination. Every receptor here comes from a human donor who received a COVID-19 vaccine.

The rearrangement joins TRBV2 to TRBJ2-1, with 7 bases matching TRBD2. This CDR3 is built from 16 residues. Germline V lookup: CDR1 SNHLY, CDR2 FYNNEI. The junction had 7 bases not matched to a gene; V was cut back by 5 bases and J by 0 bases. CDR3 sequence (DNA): TGTGCCAGCAGTATGGGAGGGCCAAGCTCCTACAATGAGCAGTTCTTC. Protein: CASSMGGPSSYNEQFF. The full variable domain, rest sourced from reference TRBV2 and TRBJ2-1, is EPEVTQTPSHQVTQMGQEVILRCVPISNHLYFYWYRQILGQKVEFLVSFYNNEISEKSEIFDDQFSVERPDGSNFTLKIRSTKLEDSAMYFCASSMGGPSSYNEQFFGPGTRLTVL.

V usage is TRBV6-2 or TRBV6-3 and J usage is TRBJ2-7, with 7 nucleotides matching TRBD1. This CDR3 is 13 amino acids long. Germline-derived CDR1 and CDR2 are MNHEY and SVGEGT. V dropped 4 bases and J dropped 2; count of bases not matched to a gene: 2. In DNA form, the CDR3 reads TGTGCCAGCAGTTTGACAGGGACCTACGAGCAGTACGTC. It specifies CASSLTGTYEQYV.

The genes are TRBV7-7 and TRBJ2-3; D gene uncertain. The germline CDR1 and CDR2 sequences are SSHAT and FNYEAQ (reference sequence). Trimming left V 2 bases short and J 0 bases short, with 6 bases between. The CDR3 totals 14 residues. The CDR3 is CASSLTYSTDTQYF. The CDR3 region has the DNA TGTGCCAGCAGCTTAACCTATAGCACAGATACGCAGTATTTT.

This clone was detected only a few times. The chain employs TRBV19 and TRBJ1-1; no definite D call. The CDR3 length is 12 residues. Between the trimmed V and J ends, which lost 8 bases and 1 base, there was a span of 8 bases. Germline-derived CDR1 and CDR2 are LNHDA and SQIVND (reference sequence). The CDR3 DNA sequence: TGTGCCAGTCTGAACAGGAACACTGAAGCTTTCTTT. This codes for CASLNRNTEAFF.

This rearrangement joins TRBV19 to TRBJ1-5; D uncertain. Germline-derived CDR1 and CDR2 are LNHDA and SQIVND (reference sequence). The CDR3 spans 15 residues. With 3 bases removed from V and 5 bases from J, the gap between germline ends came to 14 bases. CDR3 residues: CASSIRGELDQPQHF. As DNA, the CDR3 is TGTGCCAGTAGTATTCGCGGGGAGTTGGATCAGCCCCAGCATTTT.

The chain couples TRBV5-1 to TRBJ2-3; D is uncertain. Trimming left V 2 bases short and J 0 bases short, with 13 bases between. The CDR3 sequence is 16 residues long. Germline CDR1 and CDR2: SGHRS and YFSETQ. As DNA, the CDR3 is TGCGCCAGCAGCTTAATCCCAGGAAAGAGCACAGATACGCAGTATTTT. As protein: CASSLIPGKSTDTQYF. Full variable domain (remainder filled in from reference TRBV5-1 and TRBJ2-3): KAGVTQTPRYLIKTRGQQVTLSCSPISGHRSVSWYQQTPGQGLQFLFEYFSETQRNKGNFPGRFSGRQFSNSRSEMNVSTLELGDSALYLCASSLIPGKSTDTQYFGPGTRLTVL.

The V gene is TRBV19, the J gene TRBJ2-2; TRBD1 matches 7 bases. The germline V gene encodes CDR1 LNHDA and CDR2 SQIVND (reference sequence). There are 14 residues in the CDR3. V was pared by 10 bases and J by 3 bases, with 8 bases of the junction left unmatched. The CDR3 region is CATQGVKDTGELFF. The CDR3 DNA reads TGTGCCACTCAGGGGGTTAAGGACACCGGGGAGCTGTTTTTT.

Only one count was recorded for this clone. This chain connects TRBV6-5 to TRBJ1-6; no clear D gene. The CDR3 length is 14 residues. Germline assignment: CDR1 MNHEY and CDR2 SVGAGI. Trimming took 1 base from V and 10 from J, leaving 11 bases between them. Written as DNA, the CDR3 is TGTGCCAGCAGTTACTACCGTCCTGGGTCACCCCTCCACTTT. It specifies CASSYYRPGSPLHF.

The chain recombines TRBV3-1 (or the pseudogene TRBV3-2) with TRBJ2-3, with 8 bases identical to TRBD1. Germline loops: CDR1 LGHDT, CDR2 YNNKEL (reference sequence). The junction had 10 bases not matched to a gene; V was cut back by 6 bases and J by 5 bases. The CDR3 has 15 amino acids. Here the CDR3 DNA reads TGTGCCAGCAGACGAGGACAGGGTAAGATAGATACGCAGTATTTT. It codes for CASRRGQGKIDTQYF.

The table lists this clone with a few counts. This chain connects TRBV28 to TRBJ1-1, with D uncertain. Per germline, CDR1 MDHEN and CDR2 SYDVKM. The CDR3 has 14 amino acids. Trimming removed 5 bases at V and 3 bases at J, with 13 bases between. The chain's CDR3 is CASSLVWGDTEAFF. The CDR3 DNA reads TGTGCCAGCAGTCTCGTTTGGGGAGACACTGAAGCTTTCTTT.

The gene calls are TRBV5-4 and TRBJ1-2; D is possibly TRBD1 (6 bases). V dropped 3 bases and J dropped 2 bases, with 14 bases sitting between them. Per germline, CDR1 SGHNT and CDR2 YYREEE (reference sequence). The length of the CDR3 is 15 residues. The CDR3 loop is CASSSAEQGNYGYTF. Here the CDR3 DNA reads TGTGCCAGCAGCTCGGCTGAACAGGGAAACTATGGCTACACCTTC.

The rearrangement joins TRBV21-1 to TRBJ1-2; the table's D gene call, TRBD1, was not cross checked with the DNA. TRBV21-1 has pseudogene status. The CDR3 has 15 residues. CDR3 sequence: CASSNPTASNYGYTF. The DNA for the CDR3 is TGTGCCAGCAGCAACCCGACAGCCTCTAACTATGGCTACACCTTC.

The CDR3 loop is CASSQGETKNIQYF. The CDR3 bases are TGCGCCAGCAGCCAAGGCGAAACCAAAAACATTCAGTACTTC. The V gene is TRBV4-1, the J gene TRBJ2-4; D remains ambiguous. Germline V gives CDR1 MGHRA, CDR2 YSYEKL. V was cut by 1 base and J by 2 bases, with 6 bases left in between. This CDR3 comprises 14 residues.

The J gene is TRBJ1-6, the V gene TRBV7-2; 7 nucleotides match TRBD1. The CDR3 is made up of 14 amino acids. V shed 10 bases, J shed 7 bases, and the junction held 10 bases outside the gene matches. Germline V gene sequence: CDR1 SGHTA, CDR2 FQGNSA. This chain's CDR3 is CATSKGAMNSPLHF. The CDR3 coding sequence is TGTGCCACCTCGAAGGGGGCGATGAATTCACCCCTCCACTTT.

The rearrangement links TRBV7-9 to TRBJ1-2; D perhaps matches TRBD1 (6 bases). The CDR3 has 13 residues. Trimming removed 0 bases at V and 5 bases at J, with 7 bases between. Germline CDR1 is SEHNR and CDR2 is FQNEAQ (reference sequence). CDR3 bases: TGTGCCAGCAGCTTAGCAGGGGGATATGGCTACACCTTC. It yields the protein CASSLAGGYGYTF.

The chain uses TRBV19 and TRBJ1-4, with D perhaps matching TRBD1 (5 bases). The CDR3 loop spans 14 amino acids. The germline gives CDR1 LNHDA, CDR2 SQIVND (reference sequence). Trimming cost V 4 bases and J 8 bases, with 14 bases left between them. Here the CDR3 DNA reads TGTGCCAGTAGTACTACGAGGGGTTACGAAAAACTGTTTTTT. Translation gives CASSTTRGYEKLFF.

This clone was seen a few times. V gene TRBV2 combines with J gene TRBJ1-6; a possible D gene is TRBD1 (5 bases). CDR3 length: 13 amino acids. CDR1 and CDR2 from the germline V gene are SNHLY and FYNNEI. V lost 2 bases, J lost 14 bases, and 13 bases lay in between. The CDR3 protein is CASSEMTGQSLHF. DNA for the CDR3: TGTGCCAGCAGTGAAATGACGGGGCAATCCCTCCACTTT.

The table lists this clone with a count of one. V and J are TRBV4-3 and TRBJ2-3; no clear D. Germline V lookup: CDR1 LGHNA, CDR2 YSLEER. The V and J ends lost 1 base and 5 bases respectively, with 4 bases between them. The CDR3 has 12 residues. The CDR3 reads CASSQGGDTQYF. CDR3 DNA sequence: TGCGCCAGCAGCCAAGGAGGAGATACGCAGTATTTT.

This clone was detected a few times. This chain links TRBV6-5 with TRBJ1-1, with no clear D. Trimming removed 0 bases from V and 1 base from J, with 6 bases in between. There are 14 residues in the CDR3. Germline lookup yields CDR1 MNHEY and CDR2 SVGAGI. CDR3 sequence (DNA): TGTGCCAGCAGTTACTCGTTAGGGAACACTGAAGCTTTCTTT. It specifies CASSYSLGNTEAFF.

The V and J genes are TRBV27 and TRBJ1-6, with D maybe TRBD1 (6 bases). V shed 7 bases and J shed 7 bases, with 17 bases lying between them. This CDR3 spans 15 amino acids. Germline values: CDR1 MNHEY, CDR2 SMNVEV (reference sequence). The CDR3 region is CASTRKGGSNSPLHF. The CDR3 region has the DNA TGTGCCAGCACTCGAAAGGGGGGGTCAAATTCACCCCTCCACTTT.

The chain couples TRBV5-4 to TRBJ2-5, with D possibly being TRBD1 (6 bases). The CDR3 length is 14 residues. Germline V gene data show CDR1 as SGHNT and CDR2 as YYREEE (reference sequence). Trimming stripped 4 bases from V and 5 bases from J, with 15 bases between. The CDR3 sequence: CASSPQQGLETQYF. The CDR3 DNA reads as TGTGCCAGCAGCCCCCAACAGGGTTTGGAGACCCAGTACTTC. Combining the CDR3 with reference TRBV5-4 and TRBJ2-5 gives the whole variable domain ETGVTQSPTHLIKTRGQQVTLRCSSQSGHNTVSWYQQALGQGPQFIFQYYREEENGRGNFPPRFSGLQFPNYSSELNVNALELDDSALYLCASSPQQGLETQYFGPGTRLLVL.

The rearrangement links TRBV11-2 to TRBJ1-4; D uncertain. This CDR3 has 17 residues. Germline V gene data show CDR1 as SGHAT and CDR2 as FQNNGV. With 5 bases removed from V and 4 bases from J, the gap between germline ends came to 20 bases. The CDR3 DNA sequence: TGTGCCAGCAGCCCAGGACTCAGAGGCTTGGGTAATGAAAAACTGTTTTTT. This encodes CASSPGLRGLGNEKLFF.

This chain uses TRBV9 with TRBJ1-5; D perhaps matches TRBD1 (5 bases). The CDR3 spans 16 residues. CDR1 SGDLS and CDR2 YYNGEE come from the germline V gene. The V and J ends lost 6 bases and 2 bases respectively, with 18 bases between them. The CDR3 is CASTGGGERGNQPQHF. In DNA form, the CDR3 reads TGTGCCAGCACCGGGGGAGGGGAAAGGGGCAATCAGCCCCAGCATTTT.

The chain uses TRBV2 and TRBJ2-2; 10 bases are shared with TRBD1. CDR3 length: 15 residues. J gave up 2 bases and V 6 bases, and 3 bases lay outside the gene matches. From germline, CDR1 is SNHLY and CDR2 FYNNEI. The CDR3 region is CASSGQGGNTGELFF. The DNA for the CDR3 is TGTGCCAGCAGCGGACAGGGGGGAAACACCGGGGAGCTGTTTTTT.

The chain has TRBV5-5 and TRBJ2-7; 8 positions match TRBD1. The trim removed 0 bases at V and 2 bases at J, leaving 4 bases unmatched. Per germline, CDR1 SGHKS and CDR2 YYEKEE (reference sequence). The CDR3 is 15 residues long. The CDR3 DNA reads TGTGCCAGCAGCTTGGGGACAGGGACAACCTACGAGCAGTACGTC. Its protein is CASSLGTGTTYEQYV.

In DNA, the CDR3 is TGTGCCACCAGTGCCAAAGACAGGGGGCAGGCGACCCAGTACTTC. Its translation: CATSAKDRGQATQYF. The chain couples TRBV24-1 to TRBJ2-5, with 10 bases identical to TRBD1. This CDR3 is built from 15 residues. CDR1 is KGHDR, CDR2 SFDVKD, per germline. The V and J ends lost 5 bases and 7 bases, in that order; junction bases with no gene match: 9.

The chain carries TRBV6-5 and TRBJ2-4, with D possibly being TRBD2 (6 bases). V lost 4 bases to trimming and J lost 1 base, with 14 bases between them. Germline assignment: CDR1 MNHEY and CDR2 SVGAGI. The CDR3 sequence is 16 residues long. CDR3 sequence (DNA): TGTGCCAGCAGTTCCTACCCACGGGGGGCCAAAAACATTCAGTACTTC. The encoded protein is CASSSYPRGAKNIQYF.